The 3 T cell receptor beta chains listed next were all sequenced from one sample in a study of identical twins. Via MiXCR, TCRdb re-called the 5' RACE reads, giving one row per CDR3 protein. The sample shows about 690,000 distinct CDR3 sequences, around 6% of them seen only once. Sequenced input: naive T cells sorted from blood. These receptors originate from a man aged 18 to 29 in good health.

This clonotype showed up many times. The V call is TRBV24-1, the J call TRBJ2-1, with unresolved D. Germline CDR1 reads KGHDR; CDR2 reads SFDVKD. The CDR3 is 16 residues long. V lost 0 bases and J 0 bases, leaving 8 bases between the germline ends. The CDR3: CATSDLSDSSYNEQFF. In DNA, the CDR3 is TGTGCCACCAGTGATTTGAGCGATAGCTCCTACAATGAGCAGTTCTTC.

This clonotype was seen ten or more times. The chain carries TRBV29-1 and TRBJ2-7; 7 bases agree with TRBD1. CDR1 and CDR2 from the germline V gene are SQVTM and ANQGSEA. This CDR3 has 12 amino acids. With V trimmed by 5 bases and J by 2 bases, 3 bases remained unmatched. CDR3 nucleotide sequence: TGCAGCGTTATGCAGGGGGCCTACGAGCAGTACTTC. It encodes CSVMQGAYEQYF.

This clonotype was recorded at least ten times. The chain employs TRBV9 and TRBJ1-1, with D possibly being TRBD1 (5 bases). The germline V and J ends were trimmed by 7 bases and 2 bases, with 12 bases remaining between them. CDR1 is SGDLS, CDR2 YYNGEE, per germline. CDR3 length: 13 amino acids. The CDR3 nucleotides are TGTGCCAGCCGGGACTCCCGAAACACTGAAGCTTTCTTT. Protein product: CASRDSRNTEAFF. The full variable domain, its missing parts supplied by reference TRBV9 and TRBJ1-1, is DSGVTQTPKHLITATGQRVTLRCSPRSGDLSVYWYQQSLDQGLQFLIQYYNGEERAKGNILERFSAQQFPDLHSELNLSSLELGDSALYFCASRDSRNTEAFFGQGTRLTVV.